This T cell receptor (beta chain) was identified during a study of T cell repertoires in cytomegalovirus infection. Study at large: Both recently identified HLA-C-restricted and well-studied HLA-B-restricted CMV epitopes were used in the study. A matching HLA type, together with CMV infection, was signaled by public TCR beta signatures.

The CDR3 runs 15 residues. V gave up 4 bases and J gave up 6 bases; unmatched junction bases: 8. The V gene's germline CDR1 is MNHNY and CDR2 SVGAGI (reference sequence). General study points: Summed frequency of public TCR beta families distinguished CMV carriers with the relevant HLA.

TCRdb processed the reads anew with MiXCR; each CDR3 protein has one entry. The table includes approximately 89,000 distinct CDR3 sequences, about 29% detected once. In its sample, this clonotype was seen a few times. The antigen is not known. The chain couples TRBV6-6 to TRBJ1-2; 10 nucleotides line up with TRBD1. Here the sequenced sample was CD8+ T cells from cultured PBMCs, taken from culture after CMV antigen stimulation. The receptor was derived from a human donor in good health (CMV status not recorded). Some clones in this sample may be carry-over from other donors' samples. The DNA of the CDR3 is TGTGCCAGCAGTTCCGACAGGGGGCTATTTAATGGCTACACCTTC. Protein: CASSSDRGLFNGYTF.